The T cell receptor (beta chain) described here comes from a study of tumor and adjacent non-tumor tissue in lung cancer. Turning to the study itself: Patients comprised over 9 adenocarcinoma, 2 squamous cell carcinoma and 1 small cell lung cancer. Patients were aged about 30 to 80, fewer than twelve men and 4 to 6 women, stage I to III.

Germline V gives CDR1 MDHEN, CDR2 SYDVKM. The CDR3 runs 15 residues. Comments on this clonotype: Antigen specificity is unknown. A much larger clone lies one base from this, so it may be a read error.

Overall study findings and caveats: TCR diversity was significantly greater in tumor than normal lung tissue. Tumor TCR diversity, when higher, was linked to shorter survival.

This sample's RNA came from whole unsorted tissue. The library came from three nested PCR rounds adapted from ARM-PCR protocols. TCRdb fed the multiplex PCR reads into MiXCR, producing one record per CDR3 protein. The table has roughly 65,000 distinct CDR3 sequences, about 60% seen once. This clonotype originated in a man aged 45-65 years with non-small cell lung cancer. The chain links TRBV28 to TRBJ2-7; D is perhaps TRBD2 (6 bases). The sequenced sample consisted of lung tumor tissue. The CDR3 DNA reads TGTGCCAGCAGCGGAGGGGCCAGCAGCTCCTACAAGCAGTACTTC. Translated, it gives CASSGGASSSYKQYF. Looking up the rest from reference TRBV28 and TRBJ2-7 gives the full variable domain: DVKVTQSSRYLVKRTGEKVFLECVQDMDHENMFWYRQDPGLGLRLIYFSYDVKMKEKGDIPEGYSVSREKKERFSLILESASTNQTSMYLCASSGGASSSYKQYFGPGTRLTVT.